The rows below give T cell receptor beta chains drawn from one sample of a study of cytomegalovirus exposure and HLA in healthy donors. Using immunoSEQ multiplex PCR, the repertoire was profiled, and TCRdb retains in-frame clones only, with some absent. The data show under 200,000 clones, roughly 80% seen once. The specimen was PBMCs. The receptors were sampled from a woman between 18 and 29 years old in good health and CMV-seronegative. Each CDR3 is given with its conserved first and last residue. The order of the fields is V gene, J gene, clone size, D gene, CDR3 DNA, CDR3 protein. The D gene is left open where the match is weak. Not all rows give a size; the values are once, few, many and, for expanded clones, a class.

>TRBV13|TRBJ1-5|-|-
TGTGCCAGCAGCTTAGGAGGAGGGCAGGGAATCAATCAGCCCCAGCATTTT
CASSLGGGQGINQPQHF
>TRBV4-3|TRBJ1-4|-|-
TGCGCCAGCAGCCAAGATCTTCCCGGGTTAATGGTTAATGAAAAACTGTTTTTT
CASSQDLPGLMVNEKLFF
>TRBV5-1|TRBJ1-1|few|-
TGCGCCAGCAGCTTGCGGGGGGACACTGAAGCTTTCTTT
CASSLRGDTEAFF
>TRBV28|TRBJ2-4|-|TRBD1
TGTGCCAGCAGAGACTGGGGACAGATCAAAAACATTCAGTACTTC
CASRDWGQIKNIQYF
>TRBV4-1|TRBJ2-5|-|-
TGCGCCAGCAGCCAAGCCCAAGGGCGGGGAGAAGAGACCCAGTACTTC
CASSQAQGRGEETQYF
>TRBV7-9|TRBJ1-4|-|TRBD1
TGTTCCAGCAGCTTACTGGACAGGGGGTATTACGAAAAACTGTTTTTT
CSSSLLDRGYYEKLFF
>TRBV7-2|TRBJ2-1|-|TRBD2
TGTGCCAGCAGCTTAGTGCTAGCGGTTAGCTCCTACAATGAGCAGTTCTTC
CASSLVLAVSSYNEQFF
>TRBV2|TRBJ1-2|few|-
TGTGCCAGCAGTGAATTTACGGGTAACTATGGCTACACCTTC
CASSEFTGNYGYTF
>TRBV7-9|TRBJ1-4|-|-
TGTGCCAGCAGCTTAGCGCTACAGGGCGGTGAAAAACTGTTTTTT
CASSLALQGGEKLFF
>TRBV11-2|TRBJ1-2|once|-
TGTGCCAGCAGCTTAGAGGCGGCTTATGGCTACACCTTC
CASSLEAAYGYTF
>TRBV29-1|TRBJ2-3|-|TRBD2
TGCAGCGTTGAGATAGGACAACTAGCGGGAACTCTAGGGGCAGATACGCAGTATTTT
CSVEIGQLAGTLGADTQYF
>TRBV10-3|TRBJ2-3|-|TRBD2
TGTGCCATCAGGGGGACTAGCGAGGCAGATACGCAGTATTTT
CAIRGTSEADTQYF
>TRBV7-2|TRBJ2-3|-|TRBD2
TGTGCCAGCAGCTTACGTCCGAAGACTAGCATAGGAGTAGATACGCAGTATTTT
CASSLRPKTSIGVDTQYF
>TRBV25-1|TRBJ2-7|-|-
TGTGCCAGCACCACGAAGGAAGCGGAAGCCTACGAGCAGTACTTC
CASTTKEAEAYEQYF
>TRBV7-2|TRBJ1-4|once|TRBD1
TGTGCCAGCAGCCCCCTCGGGACAGCAACTAATGAAAAACTGTTTTTT
CASSPLGTATNEKLFF
>TRBV30|TRBJ1-6|once|TRBD1
TGTGCCTATACGGGACAGAATAATTCACCCCTCCACTTT
CAYTGQNNSPLHF
>TRBV10-1|TRBJ2-5|-|-
TGCGCCAGCAGTGAGTCGTCTGTACAAGAGACCCAGTACTTC
CASSESSVQETQYF
>TRBV11-2|TRBJ1-1|once|-
TGTGCCAGAGCCATCCGGGGGGGGTCGAACACTGAAGCTTTCTTT
CARAIRGGSNTEAFF
>TRBV6-1|TRBJ1-1|-|TRBD1
TGTGCCAGCAGTTCCGGGACAGCCTCGAACACTGAAGCTTTCTTT
CASSSGTASNTEAFF
>TRBV7-9|TRBJ2-2|-|-
TGTGCCAGCAGCCATACAGGGTCTAGGGGACCGAACACCGGGGAGCTGTTTTTT
CASSHTGSRGPNTGELFF
>TRBV28|TRBJ2-2|-|TRBD1
TGTGCCAGCAGTTCGACGGGACAGGGGACCGGGGAGCTGTTTTTT
CASSSTGQGTGELFF
>TRBV2|TRBJ2-2|few|TRBD1
TGTGCCAGCAGTGAAACAGGGGGCGTATCCGGGGAGCTGTTTTTT
CASSETGGVSGELFF
>TRBV9|TRBJ2-7|few|TRBD2
TGTGCCAGCAGCGGCGGGGGTAGCTCCTACGAGCAGTACTTC
CASSGGGSSYEQYF